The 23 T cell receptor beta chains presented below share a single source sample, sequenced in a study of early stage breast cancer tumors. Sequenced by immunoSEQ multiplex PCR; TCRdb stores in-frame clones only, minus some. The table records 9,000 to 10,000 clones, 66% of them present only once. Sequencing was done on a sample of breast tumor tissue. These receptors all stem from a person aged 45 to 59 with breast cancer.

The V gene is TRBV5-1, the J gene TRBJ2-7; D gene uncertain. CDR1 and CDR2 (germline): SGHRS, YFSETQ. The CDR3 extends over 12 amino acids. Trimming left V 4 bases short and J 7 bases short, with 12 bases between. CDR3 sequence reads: CASSATGREQYF. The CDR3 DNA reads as TGCGCCAGCAGCGCCACGGGTAGGGAGCAGTACTTC.

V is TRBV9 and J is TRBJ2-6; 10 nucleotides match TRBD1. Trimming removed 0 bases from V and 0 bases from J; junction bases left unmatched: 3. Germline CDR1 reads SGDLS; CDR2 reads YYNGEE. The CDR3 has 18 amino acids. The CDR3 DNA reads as TGTGCCAGCAGCGTAGGAGGGACAGGGGACTCTGGGGCCAACGTCCTGACTTTC. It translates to CASSVGGTGDSGANVLTF.

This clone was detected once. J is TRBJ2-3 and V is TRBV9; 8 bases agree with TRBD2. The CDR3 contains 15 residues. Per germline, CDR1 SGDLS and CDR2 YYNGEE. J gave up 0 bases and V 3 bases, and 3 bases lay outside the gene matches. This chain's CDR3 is CASSGLASSTDTQYF. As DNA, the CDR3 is TGTGCCAGCAGCGGACTAGCGTCTAGCACAGATACGCAGTATTTT.

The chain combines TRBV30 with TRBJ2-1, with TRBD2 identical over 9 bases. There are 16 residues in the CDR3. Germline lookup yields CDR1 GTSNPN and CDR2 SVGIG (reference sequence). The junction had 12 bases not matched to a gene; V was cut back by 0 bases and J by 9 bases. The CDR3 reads CAWSVRHAGGGSEQFF. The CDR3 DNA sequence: TGTGCCTGGAGTGTACGACATGCGGGAGGGGGGAGTGAGCAGTTCTTC. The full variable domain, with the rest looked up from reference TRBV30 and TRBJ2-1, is SQTIHQWPATLVQPVGSPLSLECTVEGTSNPNLYWYRQAAGRGLQLLFYSVGIGQISSEVPQNLSASRPQDRQFILSSKKLLLSDSGFYLCAWSVRHAGGGSEQFFGPGTRLTVL.

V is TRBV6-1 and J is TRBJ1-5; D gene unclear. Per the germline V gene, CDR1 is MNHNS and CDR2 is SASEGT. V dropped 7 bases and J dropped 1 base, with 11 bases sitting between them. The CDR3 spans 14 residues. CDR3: CASTPGRSNQPQHF. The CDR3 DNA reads TGTGCCAGCACCCCGGGGAGAAGCAATCAGCCCCAGCATTTT.

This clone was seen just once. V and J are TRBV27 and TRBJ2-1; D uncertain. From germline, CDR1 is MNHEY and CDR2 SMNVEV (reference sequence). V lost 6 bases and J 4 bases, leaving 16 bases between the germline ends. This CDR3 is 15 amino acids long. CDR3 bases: TGTGCCAGCAGGGCCCTAGGTGGGCCATACAATGAGCAGTTCTTC. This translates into CASRALGGPYNEQFF.

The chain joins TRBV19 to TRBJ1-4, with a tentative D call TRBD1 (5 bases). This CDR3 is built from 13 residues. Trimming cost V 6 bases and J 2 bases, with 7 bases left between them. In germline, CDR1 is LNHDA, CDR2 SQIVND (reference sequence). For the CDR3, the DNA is TGTGCCAGTAGGCGACAGACTAATGAAAAACTGTTTTTT. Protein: CASRRQTNEKLFF.

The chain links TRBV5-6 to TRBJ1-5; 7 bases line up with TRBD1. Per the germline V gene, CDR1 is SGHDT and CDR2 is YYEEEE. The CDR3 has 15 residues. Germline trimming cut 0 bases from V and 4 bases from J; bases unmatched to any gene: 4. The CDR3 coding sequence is TGTGCCAGCAGCTTGGGCGGGACAGCAAATCAGCCCCAGCATTTT. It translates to CASSLGGTANQPQHF.

The CDR3 DNA follows: TGTGCCAGCAGCGTAGAGAAGGGGACGGGCATTCAGTACTTC. It specifies CASSVEKGTGIQYF. V and J are TRBV9 and TRBJ2-4; D possibly uses TRBD1 or TRBD2 (5 bases each). The CDR3 is made up of 14 amino acids. V was cut by 0 bases and J by 9 bases, with 13 bases left in between. Germline CDR1 is SGDLS and CDR2 is YYNGEE.

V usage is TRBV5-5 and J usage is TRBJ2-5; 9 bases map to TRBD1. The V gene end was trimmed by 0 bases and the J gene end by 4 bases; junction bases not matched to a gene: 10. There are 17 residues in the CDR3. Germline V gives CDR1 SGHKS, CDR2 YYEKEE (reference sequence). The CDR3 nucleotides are TGTGCCAGCAGCTTGGTGACGGGACAGGGAGGGCGAGAGACCCAGTACTTC. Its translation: CASSLVTGQGGRETQYF.

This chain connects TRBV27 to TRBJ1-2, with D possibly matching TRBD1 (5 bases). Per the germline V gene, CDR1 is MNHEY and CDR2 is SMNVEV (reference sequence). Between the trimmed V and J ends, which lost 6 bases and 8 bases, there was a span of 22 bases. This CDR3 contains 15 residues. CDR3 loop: CASREMGRTVGGYTF. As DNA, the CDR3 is TGTGCCAGCAGAGAAATGGGACGCACGGTAGGAGGCTACACCTTC.

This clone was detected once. The chain's CDR3 is CASRRGGTEAFF. The CDR3 nucleotides read TGTGCCAGCAGAAGGGGTGGGACTGAAGCTTTCTTT. This chain joins TRBV27 and TRBJ1-1; a possible D gene is TRBD1 (5 bases). The V end lost 6 bases, the J end lost 5 bases, and 10 bases lay between the germline ends. In germline, CDR1 is MNHEY, CDR2 SMNVEV (reference sequence). The CDR3 is 12 residues long.

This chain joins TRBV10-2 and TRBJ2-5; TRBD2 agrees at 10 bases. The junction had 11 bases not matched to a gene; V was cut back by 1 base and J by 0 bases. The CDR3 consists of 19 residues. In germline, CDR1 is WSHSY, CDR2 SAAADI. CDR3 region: CASSELGLAGAKYQETQYF. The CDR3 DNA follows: TGCGCCAGCAGTGAGTTGGGGCTAGCGGGGGCCAAGTACCAAGAGACCCAGTACTTC.

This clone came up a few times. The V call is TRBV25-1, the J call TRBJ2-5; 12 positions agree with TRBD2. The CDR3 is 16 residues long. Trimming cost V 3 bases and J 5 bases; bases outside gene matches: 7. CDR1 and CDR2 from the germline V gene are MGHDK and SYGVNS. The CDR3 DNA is TGTGCCAGCAGTGACCCTAGCGGGAGGGCCGTTGAGACCCAGTACTTC. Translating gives CASSDPSGRAVETQYF.

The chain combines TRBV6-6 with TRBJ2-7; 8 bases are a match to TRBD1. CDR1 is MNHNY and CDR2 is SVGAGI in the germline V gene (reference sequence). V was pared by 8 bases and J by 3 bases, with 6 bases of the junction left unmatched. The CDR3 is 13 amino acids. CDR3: CASWGQVNYEQYF. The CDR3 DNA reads TGTGCCAGCTGGGGACAGGTCAACTACGAGCAGTACTTC.

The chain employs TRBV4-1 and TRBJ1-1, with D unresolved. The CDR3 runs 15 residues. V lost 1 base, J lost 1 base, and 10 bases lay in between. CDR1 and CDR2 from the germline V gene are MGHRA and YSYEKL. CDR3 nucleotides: TGCGCCAGCAGCCAAGCTGAGGCCTCGAACACTGAAGCTTTCTTT. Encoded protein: CASSQAEASNTEAFF.

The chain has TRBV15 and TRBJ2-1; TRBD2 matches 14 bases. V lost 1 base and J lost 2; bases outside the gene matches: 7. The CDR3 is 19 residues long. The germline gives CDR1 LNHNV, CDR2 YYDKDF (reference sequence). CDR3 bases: TGTGCCACCAGCAGAGCTGGGACTAGCGGGAGTGGCGCCTACAATGAGCAGTTCTTC. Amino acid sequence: CATSRAGTSGSGAYNEQFF. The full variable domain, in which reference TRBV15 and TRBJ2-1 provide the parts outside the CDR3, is DAMVIQNPRYQVTQFGKPVTLSCSQTLNHNVMYWYQQKSSQAPKLLFHYYDKDFNNEADTPDNFQSRRPNTSFCFLDIRSPGLGDTAMYLCATSRAGTSGSGAYNEQFFGPGTRLTVL.

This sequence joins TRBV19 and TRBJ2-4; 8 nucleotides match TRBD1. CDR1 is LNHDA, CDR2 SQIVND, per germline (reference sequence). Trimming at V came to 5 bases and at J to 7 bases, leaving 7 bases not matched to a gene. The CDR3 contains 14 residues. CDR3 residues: CASSPRTGRNIQYF. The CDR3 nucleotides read TGTGCCAGTAGTCCCCGGACAGGGCGGAACATTCAGTACTTC.

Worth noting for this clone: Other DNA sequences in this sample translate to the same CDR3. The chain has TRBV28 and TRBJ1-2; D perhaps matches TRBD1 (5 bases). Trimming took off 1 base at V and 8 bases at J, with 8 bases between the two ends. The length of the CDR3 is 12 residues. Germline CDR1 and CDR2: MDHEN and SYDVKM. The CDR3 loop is CASSLSGYGYTF. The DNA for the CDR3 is TGTGCCAGCAGTTTATCAGGGTACGGCTACACCTTC.

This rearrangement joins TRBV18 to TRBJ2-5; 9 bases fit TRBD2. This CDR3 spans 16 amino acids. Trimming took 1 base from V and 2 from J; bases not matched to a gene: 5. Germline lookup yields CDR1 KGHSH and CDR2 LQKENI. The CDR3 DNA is TGTGCCAGCTCACCACTTCAGCTAGCGGGGCAAGAGACCCAGTACTTC. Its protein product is CASSPLQLAGQETQYF.

The CDR3 nucleotides read TGTGCCAGCAGCGAGAGGGGGCCCCTAGCGGGCCCCTACAATGAGCAGTTCTTC. Protein product: CASSERGPLAGPYNEQFF. The chain joins TRBV7-9 to TRBJ2-1; TRBD2 is a possible D gene (8 bases). The CDR3 length is 18 residues. Trimming took off 5 bases at V and 2 bases at J, with 22 bases between the two ends. Germline-derived CDR1 and CDR2 are SEHNR and FQNEAQ (reference sequence).

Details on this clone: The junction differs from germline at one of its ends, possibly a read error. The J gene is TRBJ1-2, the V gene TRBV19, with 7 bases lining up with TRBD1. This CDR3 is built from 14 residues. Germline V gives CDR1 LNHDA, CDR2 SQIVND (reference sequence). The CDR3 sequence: CASSVDRVDYGYTF. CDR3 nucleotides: TGTGCCAGTAGTGTAGACAGGGTTGACTATGGCTACACCTTC.

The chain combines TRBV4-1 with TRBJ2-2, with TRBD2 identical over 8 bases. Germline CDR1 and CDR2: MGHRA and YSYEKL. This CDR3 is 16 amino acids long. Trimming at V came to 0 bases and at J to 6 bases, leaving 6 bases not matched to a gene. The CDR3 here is CASSQEASGSAGELFF. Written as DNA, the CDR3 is TGCGCCAGCAGCCAAGAAGCAAGCGGGAGTGCCGGGGAGCTGTTTTTT.